This T cell receptor beta chain was recovered during a study of T-cell memory formation after mild COVID-19. The 5'RACE method, run with constant-segment primers, produced TCR alpha and TCR beta cDNA libraries (carrying sample barcodes and UMIs). A single record per CDR3 protein comes from TCRdb applying MiXCR to the 5' RACE reads. The sample lists 130,000 to 150,000 distinct CDR3 sequences; under 25% were seen once. This clonotype was seen a few times. This CDR3 has 15 residues. The V gene's germline CDR1 is MGHDK and CDR2 SYGVNS. The V and J ends lost 2 bases and 5 bases respectively, with 15 bases between them.

The receptor's source is an adult woman who had mild COVID-19 (a few samples of this study predate the infection). Cell type and time point are not known. V gene TRBV25-1 combines with J gene TRBJ2-5, with TRBD2 as a possible D gene (6 bases). Specimen: PBMCs or a T cell subset sorted from them (not recorded which). The CDR3 is CASSELSLRGETQYF. The DNA of the CDR3 is TGTGCCAGCAGTGAACTATCCTTACGGGGGGAGACCCAGTACTTC. Full variable domain (outside the CDR3, taken from reference TRBV25-1 and TRBJ2-5): EADIYQTPRYLVIGTGKKITLECSQTMGHDKMYWYQQDPGMELHLIHYSYGVNSTEKGDLSSESTVSRIRTEHFPLTLESARPSHTSQYLCASSELSLRGETQYFGPGTRLLVL.